This T cell receptor beta chain was recovered during a study of blood T cell repertoires in COVID-19. Study-wide background: Some COVID-19 samples were acute and others convalescent; all came from the United States, Italy and Spain. T cells, B-cell-depleted T cells, or PBMCs provided the cDNA or gDNA that served as material.

As handled by the study authors: Counts of nucleated cells, estimated from reference gene primer amplification, were obtained. Assay used: immunoSEQ multiplex PCR; TCRdb lists only in-frame clones, some missing. V and J calls and clone size are those listed in that table; D and trimming were worked out from the DNA. The table includes roughly 240,000 clones, 86% detected once. The trim removed 7 bases at V and 6 bases at J, leaving 1 base unmatched. This CDR3 is built from 13 residues. Germline lookup yields CDR1 SGHNT and CDR2 YYREEE (reference sequence). The V call is TRBV5-4, the J call TRBJ2-2; 12 nucleotides line up with TRBD2. This TCR was recovered from a man aged 18 to 35 with active or convalescent COVID-19. The sequenced material came from peripheral blood. The CDR3 protein is CASGLAGPGELFF. In DNA form, the CDR3 reads TGTGCCAGCGGACTAGCGGGGCCCGGGGAGCTGTTTTTT.